This TCR beta chain was identified during a study of blood T cells in healthy people across ages. The use of a sample-barcoded 5' primer and a J-beta primer mix characterized a second PCR of roughly 6 to 12 cycles. A template-switch adaptor with 12 random nucleotides tagged each cDNA molecule. TCRdb passed the 5' RACE reads through MiXCR, listing each CDR3 protein once. The table shows about 1.4 million distinct CDR3 sequences, with around 59% occurring only once. Study-level results: It was held that diversity estimates obtained from one million T cells represented underestimates.

The CDR3 loop spans 18 amino acids. V lost 5 bases to trimming and J lost 3 bases, with 26 bases between them. The germline V gene encodes CDR1 SGHVS and CDR2 FQNEAQ. On this clonotype: Its specificity is not known.

The clonotype originates from a man between 18 and 29 years old in good health. The J gene is TRBJ2-7, the V gene TRBV7-8; tentative D call: TRBD1 (5 bases). The sample comprised blood. The CDR3 sequence is CASSPRSREPTRRYEQYF. The CDR3 DNA reads as TGTGCCAGCAGCCCTAGGTCCAGGGAACCCACCAGGCGCTACGAGCAGTACTTC. Drawing the rest from reference TRBV7-8 and TRBJ2-7, the complete variable domain is GAGVSQSPRYKVAKRGQDVALRCDPISGHVSLFWYQQALGQGPEFLTYFQNEAQLDKSGLPSDRFFAERPEGSVSTLKIQRTQQEDSAVYLCASSPRSREPTRRYEQYFGPGTRLTVT.